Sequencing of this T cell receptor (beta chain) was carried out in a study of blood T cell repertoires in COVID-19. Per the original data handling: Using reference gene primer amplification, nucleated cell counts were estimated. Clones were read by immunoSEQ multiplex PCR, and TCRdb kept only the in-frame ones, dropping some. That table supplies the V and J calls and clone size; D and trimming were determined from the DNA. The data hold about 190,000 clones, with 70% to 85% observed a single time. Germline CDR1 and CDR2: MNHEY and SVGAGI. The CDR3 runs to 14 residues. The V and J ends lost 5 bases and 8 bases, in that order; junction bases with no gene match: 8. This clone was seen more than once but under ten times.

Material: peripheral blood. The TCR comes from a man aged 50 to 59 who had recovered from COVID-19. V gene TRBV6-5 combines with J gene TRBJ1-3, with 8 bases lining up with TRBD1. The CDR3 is CASSKTDRGYTIYF. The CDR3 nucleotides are TGTGCCAGCAGTAAAACAGACAGGGGTTACACCATATATTTT.